Given below is one T cell receptor (beta chain) in context. The antigen remains unidentified. Germline V lookup: CDR1 WNHNN, CDR2 SYGVQD (reference sequence). The CDR3 consists of 14 residues. Trimming stripped 2 bases from V and 2 bases from J, with 10 bases between. The second PCR ran about 6 to 11 cycles with a sample-barcoded 5' primer and J-beta primers. TCRdb re-analysed the 5' RACE reads in MiXCR, keeping a single row per CDR3 protein. The sample yields over 1,300,000 distinct CDR3 sequences, around 59% seen once. This record belongs to a study of blood T cells in healthy people across ages. Overall study findings and caveats: Measured against age, TCR beta diversity per million T cells decreased in a roughly linear manner.

The sequenced sample was blood. The gene calls are TRBV10-1 and TRBJ2-7; TRBD1 is a possible D gene (6 bases). This sequence originates from a man aged 18 to 30 in good health. DNA of the CDR3: TGCGCCAGCAGTGAGGTGACAGGAGCCTACGAGCAGTACTTC. This codes for CASSEVTGAYEQYF.